This TCR beta chain was identified in a study of technical replicates of blood from a handful of donors. Germline CDR1 and CDR2: SNHLY and FYNNEI. CDR3 length: 14 amino acids. This clone was found once. Here immunoSEQ multiplex PCR was the method, and the copy in TCRdb shows in-frame clones only, minus some. The table has tens of thousands of clones, approximately 97% seen once. The TCR sequence derives from a human donor in good health. V is TRBV2 and J is TRBJ1-4; 7 nucleotides match TRBD1. What was sequenced was T cells isolated from PBMCs. The CDR3 DNA is TGTGCAGACTCAGCCGGGACAGCAGTTGAAAAACTGTTTTTT. The encoded protein is CADSAGTAVEKLFF.